This T cell receptor (beta chain) was recorded in a study of CD8+CD57+ T cells in acquired aplastic anemia. Patients sequenced had flow cytometry evidence of CD8+CD57+ cell expansion. The use of genomic DNA as template underpinned the TCR beta VDJ and CDR3 profiling. TCRdb re-called the reads with MiXCR, one entry per CDR3 protein. Of over 150,000 distinct CDR3 sequences in the sample, 70% to 80% were seen once. V lost 8 bases and J 3 bases, leaving 14 bases between the germline ends. The germline V gene encodes CDR1 ENHRY and CDR2 SYGVKD. This CDR3 region has 13 residues. This sequence was found in a human donor with aplastic anemia. The material sequenced was sorted CD4+, CD8+, or CD8+CD57+ T cells (not recorded which) from PBMCs. The V gene is TRBV10-3, the J gene TRBJ2-7; the D gene is possibly TRBD2 (6 bases). Written as DNA, the CDR3 is TGTGCCATCGGGGGGTCAGGGTACTACGAGCAGTACTTC. It codes for CAIGGSGYYEQYF.